These T cell receptor beta chains were read from a single sample in a study of technical replicates of blood from four donors. TCRdb's table, derived via immunoSEQ multiplex PCR, lists solely in-frame clones and lacks some. The sample yields roughly 14,000 clones, 65% to 90% seen once. Sequencing was carried out using PBMCs. These TCRs come from a human donor in good health. The conserved cysteine and the conserved F or W are not part of the CDR3 here. Each record gives: CDR3 protein, clone size, V gene. The size entry is marked missing in some rows and otherwise reads once, few, many or a size class.

ASSHSGTDLNTGELF,.,TRBV23-1
ASSLDGGFQPQH,.,TRBV5-1
ASSPPGSGRTDTQY,.,TRBV27
ASSRVSILSDEQY,once,TRBV19
SVDRPGLAGTNEQF,.,TRBV29-1
ASSGIALARGFYEQY,few,TRBV25-1
ASSWPGLATDTQY,.,TRBV7-8
ASSVQGTLAEAF,.,TRBV9
SVGWGGGRETQY,.,TRBV29-1
ASSERDISFSGSGANVLT,.,TRBV6-4
ASSWGPDTNTEAF,once,TRBV5-1
ASSVLGLAGKDTQY,.,TRBV9
ASSQREASGAGGGGELF,.,TRBV2
ASSFGGRGSTDTQY,.,TRBV7-3
ASSQGTGAKLF,.,TRBV14
ASSSGLNYGYT,.,TRBV7-3
ASSLLTGNLIGDEQY,.,TRBV27
AGGAGTNEKLF,.,TRBV2
ASSERTQETQY,.,TRBV10-1
ASTMITTGGGPQH,once,TRBV19
ASSFTSGTDTDTQY,.,TRBV5-1
ASSLRGTSGRADTQY,.,TRBV7-3
ASSPSGVGQPQH,.,TRBV18
ASSPVLAGFEQY,.,TRBV19
ASSIGQGILDTQY,.,TRBV19
ASSLPLLAGFAYNEQF,.,TRBV28
ASSAGVRT,.,TRBV19
ASSSGTTNEKLF,.,TRBV25-1
ASTWRVGTMAGDTRYNEQF,.,TRBV19
ASRQGAYGYT,.,TRBV6-5
SAHGGTGQF,.,TRBV20-1
ATSSEFYEQY,.,TRBV6-5
ASSIGDRGGTEAF,.,TRBV19
ASSAPGQGIYEQY,.,TRBV6-6
ASSDLGRTSAYNEQF,.,TRBV25-1
ASSSDQLGWGTDTQY,.,TRBV19
ASKAGSYGYT,few,TRBV28
ATSRLVSGLSYNEQF,once,TRBV15
ASGLTGGTEAF,few,TRBV12-5
ASSIAAGEIYEQY,.,TRBV19
ASSERRTPYEQY,.,TRBV2
ASSLPGGYSYNEQF,.,TRBV5-8
ATKVPTASFPL,.,TRBV19
ASSPGSSYGYT,.,TRBV5-1
ASSPAGKGNLAKNIQY,.,TRBV5-4